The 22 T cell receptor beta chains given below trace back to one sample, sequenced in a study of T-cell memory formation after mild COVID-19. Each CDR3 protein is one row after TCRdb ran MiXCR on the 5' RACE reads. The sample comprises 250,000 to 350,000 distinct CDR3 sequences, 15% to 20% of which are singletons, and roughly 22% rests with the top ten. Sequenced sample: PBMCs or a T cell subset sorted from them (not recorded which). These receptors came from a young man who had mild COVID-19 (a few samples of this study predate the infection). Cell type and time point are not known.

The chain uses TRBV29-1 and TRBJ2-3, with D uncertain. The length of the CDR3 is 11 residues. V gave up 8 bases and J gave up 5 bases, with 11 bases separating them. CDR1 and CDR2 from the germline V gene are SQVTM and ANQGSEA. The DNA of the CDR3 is TGCAGCAGTGGCCCGAGAGATACGCAGTATTTT. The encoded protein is CSSGPRDTQYF.

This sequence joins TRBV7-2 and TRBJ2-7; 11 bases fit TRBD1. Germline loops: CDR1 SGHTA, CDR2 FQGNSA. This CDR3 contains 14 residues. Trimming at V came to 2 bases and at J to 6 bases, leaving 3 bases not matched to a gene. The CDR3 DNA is TGTGCCAGCAGCTTATCGGGGACAGGGGGCGAGCAGTACGTC. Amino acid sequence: CASSLSGTGGEQYV.

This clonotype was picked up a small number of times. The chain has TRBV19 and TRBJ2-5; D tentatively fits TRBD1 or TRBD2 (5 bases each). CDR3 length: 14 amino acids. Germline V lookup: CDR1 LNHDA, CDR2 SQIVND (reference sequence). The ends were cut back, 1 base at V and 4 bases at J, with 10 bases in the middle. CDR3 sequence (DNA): TGTGCCAGTAGTATAGCGGGACGTCCAGAGACCCAGTACTTC. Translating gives CASSIAGRPETQYF.

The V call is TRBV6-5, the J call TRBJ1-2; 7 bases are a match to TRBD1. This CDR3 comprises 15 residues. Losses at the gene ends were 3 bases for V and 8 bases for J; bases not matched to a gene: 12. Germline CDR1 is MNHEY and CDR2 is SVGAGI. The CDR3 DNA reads TGTGCCAGCAGTTATACAGGGGATATGGGTTCCGGCTACACCTTC. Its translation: CASSYTGDMGSGYTF.

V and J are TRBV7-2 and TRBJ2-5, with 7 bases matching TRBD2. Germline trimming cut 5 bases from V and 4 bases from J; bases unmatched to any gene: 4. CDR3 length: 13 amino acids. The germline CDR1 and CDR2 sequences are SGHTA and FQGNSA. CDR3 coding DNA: TGTGCCAGCAGCGGGGGGGGTACAGAGACCCAGTACTTC. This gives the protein CASSGGGTETQYF.

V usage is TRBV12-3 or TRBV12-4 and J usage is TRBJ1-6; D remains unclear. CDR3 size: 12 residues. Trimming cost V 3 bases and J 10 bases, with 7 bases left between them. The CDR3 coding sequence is TGTGCCAGCAGTTTGGAGACATCACCCCTCCACTTT. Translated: CASSLETSPLHF.

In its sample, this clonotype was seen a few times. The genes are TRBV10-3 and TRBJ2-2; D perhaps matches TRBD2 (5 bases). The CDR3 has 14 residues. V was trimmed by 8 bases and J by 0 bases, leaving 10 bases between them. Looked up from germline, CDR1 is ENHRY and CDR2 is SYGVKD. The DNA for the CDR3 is TGTGCCATCGAGGACGGGGCGAACACCGGGGAGCTGTTTTTT. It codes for CAIEDGANTGELFF.

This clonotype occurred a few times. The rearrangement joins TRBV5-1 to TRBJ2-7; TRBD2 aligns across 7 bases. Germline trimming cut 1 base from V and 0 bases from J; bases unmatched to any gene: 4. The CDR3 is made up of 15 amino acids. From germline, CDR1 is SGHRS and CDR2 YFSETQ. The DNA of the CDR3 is TGCGCCAGCAGCTTGTGGGGGGGTGACTCCTACGAGCAGTACTTC. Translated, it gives CASSLWGGDSYEQYF.

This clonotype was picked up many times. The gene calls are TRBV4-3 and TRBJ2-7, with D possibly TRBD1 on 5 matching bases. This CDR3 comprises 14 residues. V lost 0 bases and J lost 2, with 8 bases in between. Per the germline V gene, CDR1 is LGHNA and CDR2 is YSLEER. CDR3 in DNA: TGCGCCAGCAGCCAAGATGCAGGGCCCTACGAGCAGTACTTC. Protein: CASSQDAGPYEQYF.

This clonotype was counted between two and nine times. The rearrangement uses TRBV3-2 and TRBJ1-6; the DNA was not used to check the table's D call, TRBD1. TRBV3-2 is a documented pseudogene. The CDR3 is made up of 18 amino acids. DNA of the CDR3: TGTGCCAGCAGCCACCGCGGGACGTTTGCCTACGCCCAACGACCCCTCCACTTT. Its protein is CASSHRGTFAYAQRPLHF.

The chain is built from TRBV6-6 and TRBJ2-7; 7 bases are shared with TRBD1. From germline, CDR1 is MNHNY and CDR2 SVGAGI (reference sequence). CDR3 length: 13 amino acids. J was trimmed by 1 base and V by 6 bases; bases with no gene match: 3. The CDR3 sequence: CASRETGSYEQYV. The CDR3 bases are TGTGCCAGCAGGGAGACAGGGTCCTACGAGCAGTACGTC.

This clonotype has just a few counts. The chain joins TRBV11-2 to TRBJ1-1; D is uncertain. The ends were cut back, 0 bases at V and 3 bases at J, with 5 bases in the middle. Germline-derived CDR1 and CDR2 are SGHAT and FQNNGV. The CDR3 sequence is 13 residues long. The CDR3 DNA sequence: TGTGCCAGCAGCTTAGACGGCTACACTGAAGCTTTCTTT. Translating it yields CASSLDGYTEAFF.

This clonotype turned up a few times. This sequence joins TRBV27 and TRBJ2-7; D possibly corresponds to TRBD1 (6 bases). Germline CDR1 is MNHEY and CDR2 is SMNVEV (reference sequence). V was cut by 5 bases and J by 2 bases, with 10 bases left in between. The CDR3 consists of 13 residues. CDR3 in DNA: TGTGCCAGCAGTCTGGACAGTACCTACGAGCAGTACTTC. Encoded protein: CASSLDSTYEQYF.

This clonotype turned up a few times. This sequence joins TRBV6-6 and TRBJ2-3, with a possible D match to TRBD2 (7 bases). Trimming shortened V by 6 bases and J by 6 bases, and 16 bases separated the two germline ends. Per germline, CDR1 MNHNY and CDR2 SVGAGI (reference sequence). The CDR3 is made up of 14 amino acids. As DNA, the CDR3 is TGTGCCAGCAGACCGGGGGGCCCGCGGGATACGCAGTATTTT. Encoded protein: CASRPGGPRDTQYF.

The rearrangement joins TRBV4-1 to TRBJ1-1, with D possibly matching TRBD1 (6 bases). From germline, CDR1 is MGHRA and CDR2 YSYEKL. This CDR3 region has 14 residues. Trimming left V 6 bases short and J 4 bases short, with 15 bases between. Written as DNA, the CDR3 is TGCGCCAGCAGTATCAGGGGTGGGGGCACTGAAGCTTTCTTT. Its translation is CASSIRGGGTEAFF.

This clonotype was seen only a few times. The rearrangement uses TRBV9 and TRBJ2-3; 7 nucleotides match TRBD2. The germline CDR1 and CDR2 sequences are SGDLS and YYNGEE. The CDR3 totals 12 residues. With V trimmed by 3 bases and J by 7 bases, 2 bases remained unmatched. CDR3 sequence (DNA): TGTGCCAGCAGCGCGGGAGGACATACGCAGTATTTT. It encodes CASSAGGHTQYF. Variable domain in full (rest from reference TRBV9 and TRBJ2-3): DSGVTQTPKHLITATGQRVTLRCSPRSGDLSVYWYQQSLDQGLQFLIQYYNGEERAKGNILERFSAQQFPDLHSELNLSSLELGDSALYFCASSAGGHTQYFGPGTRLTVL.

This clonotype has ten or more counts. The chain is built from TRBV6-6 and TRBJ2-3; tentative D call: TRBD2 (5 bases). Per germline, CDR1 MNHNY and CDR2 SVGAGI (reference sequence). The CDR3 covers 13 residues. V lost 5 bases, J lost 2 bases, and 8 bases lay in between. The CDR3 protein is CASSRGNTDTQYF. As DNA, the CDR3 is TGTGCCAGCAGTCGGGGAAACACAGATACGCAGTATTTT.

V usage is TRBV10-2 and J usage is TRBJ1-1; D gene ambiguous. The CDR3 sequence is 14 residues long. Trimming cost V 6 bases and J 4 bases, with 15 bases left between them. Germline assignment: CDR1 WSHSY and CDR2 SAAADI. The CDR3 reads CASRNTPAATEAFF. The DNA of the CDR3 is TGCGCCAGCAGGAACACCCCGGCCGCCACTGAAGCTTTCTTT.

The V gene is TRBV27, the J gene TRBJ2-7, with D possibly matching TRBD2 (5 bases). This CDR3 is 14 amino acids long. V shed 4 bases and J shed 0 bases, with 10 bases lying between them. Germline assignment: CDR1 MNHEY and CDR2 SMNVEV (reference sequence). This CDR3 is CASSWGVRSYEQYF. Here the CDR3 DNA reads TGTGCCAGCAGTTGGGGAGTCCGCTCCTACGAGCAGTACTTC.

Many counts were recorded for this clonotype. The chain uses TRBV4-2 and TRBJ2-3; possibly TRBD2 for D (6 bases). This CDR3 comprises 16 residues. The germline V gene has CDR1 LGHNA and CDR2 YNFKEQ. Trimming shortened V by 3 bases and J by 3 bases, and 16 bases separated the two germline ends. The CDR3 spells CASSQDGTHETDTQYF. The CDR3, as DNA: TGTGCCAGCAGCCAGGACGGGACTCATGAGACAGATACGCAGTATTTT.

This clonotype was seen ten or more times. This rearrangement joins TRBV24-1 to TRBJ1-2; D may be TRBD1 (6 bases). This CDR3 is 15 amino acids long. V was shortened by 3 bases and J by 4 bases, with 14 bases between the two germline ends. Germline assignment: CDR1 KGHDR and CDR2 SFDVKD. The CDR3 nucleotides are TGTGCCACCAGTGATCCTTCCAGGGGTAGCTATGGCTACACCTTC. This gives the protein CATSDPSRGSYGYTF.

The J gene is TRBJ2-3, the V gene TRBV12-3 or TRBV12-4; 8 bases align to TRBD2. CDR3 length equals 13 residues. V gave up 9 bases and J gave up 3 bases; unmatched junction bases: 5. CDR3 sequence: CASGAGVTDTQYF. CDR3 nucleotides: TGTGCCAGTGGAGCGGGGGTTACAGATACGCAGTATTTT.